This T cell receptor (beta chain) was identified during a study of patients and donors after allogeneic stem cell transplantation. Germline CDR1 reads DFQATT; CDR2 reads SNEGSKA (reference sequence). The ends were cut back, 0 bases at V and 3 bases at J, with 12 bases in the middle. The CDR3 length is 14 residues. MiXCR, run by TCRdb on the RT-PCR reads, gives a single entry per CDR3 protein. The sample includes about a million distinct CDR3 sequences, about 20% of them seen just once. The chain links TRBV20-1 to TRBJ2-7; D uncertain. This TCR derives from a human donor who was either an allogeneic HSCT recipient or a stem cell or donor lymphocyte infusion donor (not recorded which). It is not recorded whose cells these are; they may come from a transplant donor. What was sequenced was blood, either unsorted or a sorted T cell fraction (not recorded which). This CDR3 reads CSARDGLGNYEQYF. CDR3 bases: TGCAGTGCTAGAGATGGGCTGGGGAACTACGAGCAGTACTTC.